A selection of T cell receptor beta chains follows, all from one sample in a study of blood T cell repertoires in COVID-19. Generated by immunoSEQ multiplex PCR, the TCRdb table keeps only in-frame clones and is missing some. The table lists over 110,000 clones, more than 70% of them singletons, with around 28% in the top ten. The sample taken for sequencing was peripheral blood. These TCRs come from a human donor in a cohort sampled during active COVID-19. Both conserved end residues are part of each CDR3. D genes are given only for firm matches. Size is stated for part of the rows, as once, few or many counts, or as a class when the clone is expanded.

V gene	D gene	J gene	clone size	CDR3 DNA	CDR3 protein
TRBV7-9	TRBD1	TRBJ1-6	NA	TGTGCCAGCAGCTTGGGACAGGATAATTCACCCCTCCACTTT	CASSLGQDNSPLHF
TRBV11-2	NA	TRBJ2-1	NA	TGTGCCAGCAGCCGGGGGTTATCCTACAATGAGCAGTTCTTC	CASSRGLSYNEQFF
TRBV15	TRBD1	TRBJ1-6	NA	TGTGCCACCAAGGCCCGACAGGGGACAAATTCACCCCTCCACTTT	CATKARQGTNSPLHF
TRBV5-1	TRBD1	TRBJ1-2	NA	TGCGCCAGCAGCTCGGACAGGGTCTATGGCTACACCTTC	CASSSDRVYGYTF
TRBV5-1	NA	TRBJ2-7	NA	TGCGCCAGCAGCCTAACAGGGCTTGGGAACGAGCAGTACTTC	CASSLTGLGNEQYF
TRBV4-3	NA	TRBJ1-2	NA	TGCGCCAGCAGCCAAGGAGGGCGTCGCTATGGCTACACCTTC	CASSQGGRRYGYTF
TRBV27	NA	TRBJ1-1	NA	TGTGCCAGCAGTTTAGCGGGGGCCACTGAAGCTTTCTTT	CASSLAGATEAFF
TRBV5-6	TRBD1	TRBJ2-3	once	TGTGCCAGCAGCTTGGGAGGGGGCGCAGATACGCAGTATTTT	CASSLGGGADTQYF
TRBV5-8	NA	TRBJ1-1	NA	TGTGCCAGCAGCCCAGAAAAGGGGTCGGCGGCGGCTTTCTTT	CASSPEKGSAAAFF
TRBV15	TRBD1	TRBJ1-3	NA	TGTGCCACCAGGCTTGGGGACAGGAACTCTGGAAACACCATATATTTT	CATRLGDRNSGNTIYF
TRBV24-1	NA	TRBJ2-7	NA	TGTGCCACCAGTGATTCGGGACACCTGGCCTACGAGCAGTACTTC	CATSDSGHLAYEQYF
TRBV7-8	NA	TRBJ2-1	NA	TGTGCCAGCAGCCCCCGACTCCGATACAATGAGCAGTTCTTC	CASSPRLRYNEQFF
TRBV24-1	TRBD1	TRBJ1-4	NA	TGTGCCACCAGTGATCCTCCCGGGACAGGGGGGGAAAAACTGTTTTTT	CATSDPPGTGGEKLFF
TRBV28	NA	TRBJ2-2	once	TGTGCCAGCAGCAAAGACAGGTGGTACACCGGGGAGCTGTTTTTT	CASSKDRWYTGELFF
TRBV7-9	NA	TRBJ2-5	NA	TGTGCCAGCAGCTTAATCGGAGAGACCCAGTACTTC	CASSLIGETQYF
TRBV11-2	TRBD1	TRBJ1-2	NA	TGTGCCAGCAGCTTTAGACAGGGGGCGGCCTATGGCTACACCTTC	CASSFRQGAAYGYTF
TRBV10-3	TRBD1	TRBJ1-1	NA	TGTGCCATCAAATCGGGACAGGGGTCTATTGAAGCTTTCTTT	CAIKSGQGSIEAFF
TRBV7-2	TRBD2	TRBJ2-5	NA	TGTGCCAGCAGCTTAAGAGGACTAGTTCGAGAGACCCAGTACTTC	CASSLRGLVRETQYF